The following is a T cell receptor (beta chain) sequence with its context. The data derive from a study of blood T cell repertoires in COVID-19. Trimming removed 0 bases from V and 8 bases from J; junction bases left unmatched: 0. The CDR3 loop spans 13 amino acids. Germline loops: CDR1 SGHDT, CDR2 YYEEEE. Sequencing used immunoSEQ multiplex PCR; TCRdb keeps in-frame clones, though not all of them. The top ten hold approximately 2.6% of the sample, which has tens of thousands of clones, 84% seen once. The chain uses TRBV5-6 and TRBJ2-1; the match to TRBD2 covers 9 bases. The TCR comes from a man aged 50 to 59 with acute or convalescent COVID-19. The sample comprised peripheral blood. The CDR3 DNA reads as TGTGCCAGCAGCTTGGTAGCGGGGGATGAGCAGTTCTTC. This translates into CASSLVAGDEQFF.